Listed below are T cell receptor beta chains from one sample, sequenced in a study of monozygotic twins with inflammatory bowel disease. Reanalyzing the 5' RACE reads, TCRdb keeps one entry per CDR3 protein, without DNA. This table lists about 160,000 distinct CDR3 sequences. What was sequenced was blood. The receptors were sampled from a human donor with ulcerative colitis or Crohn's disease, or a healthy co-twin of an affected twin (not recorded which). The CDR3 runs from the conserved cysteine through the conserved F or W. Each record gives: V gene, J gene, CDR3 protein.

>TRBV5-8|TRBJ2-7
CASSPQSLAGGTYEQYF
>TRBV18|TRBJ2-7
CASSLGPSGSPSEQYF
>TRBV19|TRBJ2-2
CASKGGRAKSTGELFF
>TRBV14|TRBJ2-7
CASSHAGTSGRDTPYEQYF
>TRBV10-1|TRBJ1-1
CASQGFDTEAFF
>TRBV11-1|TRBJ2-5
CASSLSVLPGQGLFGTQYF
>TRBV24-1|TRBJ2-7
CATSGLAGDSEQYF
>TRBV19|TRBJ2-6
CASSDDSRVSGANVLTF
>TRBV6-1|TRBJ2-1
CASSGGTRSSYNEQFF
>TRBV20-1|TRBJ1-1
CSGGSNTEAFF
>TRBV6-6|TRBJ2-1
CASSLTGPNEQFF
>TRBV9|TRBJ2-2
CAGGSGLNTGELFF
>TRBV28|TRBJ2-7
CASSFPRDRTTYEQYF
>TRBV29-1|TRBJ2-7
CSVENGTGTGASYEQYF
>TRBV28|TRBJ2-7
CASRSTGPGEQYF
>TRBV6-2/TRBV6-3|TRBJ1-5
CASTRPSHQPQHF
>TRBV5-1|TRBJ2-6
CASSLDGPAVGANVLTF
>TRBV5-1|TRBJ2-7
CASSFPPTSGSDEQYF
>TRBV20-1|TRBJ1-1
CRGGGSTEAFF
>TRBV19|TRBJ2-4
CASSERQDGAKNILYF
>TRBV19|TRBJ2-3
CASSTDRGGTDTQYF
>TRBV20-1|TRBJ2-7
CSARAWRLSSYEQYF
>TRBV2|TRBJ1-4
CASSVDRQEKLFF
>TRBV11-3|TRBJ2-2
CASSPNRGGNTGELFF
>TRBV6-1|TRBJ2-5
CASSTAGARGETQYF
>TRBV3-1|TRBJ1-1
CASSQDRGLNTEAFF
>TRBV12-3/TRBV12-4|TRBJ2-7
CASSSTRDYEQYF
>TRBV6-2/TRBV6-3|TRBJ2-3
CASSYAATQYF
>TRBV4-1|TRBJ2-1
CASSPLRASRDEQFF
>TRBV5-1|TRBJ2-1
CASSFEAGSYNEQFF
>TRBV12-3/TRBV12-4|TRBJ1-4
CASRLDRGTNEKLFF
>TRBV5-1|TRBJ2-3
CASSFTTGGADTQYF
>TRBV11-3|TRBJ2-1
CASSLGRQANNEQFF
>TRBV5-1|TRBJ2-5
CASSALGTTRGETQYF
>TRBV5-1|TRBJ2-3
CASRSSYTDTQYF
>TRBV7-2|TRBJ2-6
CASSPTSTGANVLTF
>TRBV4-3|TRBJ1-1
CASSQEPGNTEAFF
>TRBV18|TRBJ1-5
CASSPGQVKTNQPQHF
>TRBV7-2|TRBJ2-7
CASRKGGNEQYF
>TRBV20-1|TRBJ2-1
CSASPMNEQFF
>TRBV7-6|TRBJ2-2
CASSLLSRSPGELFF
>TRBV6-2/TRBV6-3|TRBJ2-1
CASSHGLLVQDAQFF
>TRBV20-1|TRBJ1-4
CSARDGWNEKLFF
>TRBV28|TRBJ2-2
CASSRRGPGANTGELFF
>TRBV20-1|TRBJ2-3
CSAERAEGTDTQYF
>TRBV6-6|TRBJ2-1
CASSRSENEQFF
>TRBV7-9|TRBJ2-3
CASSLTGGTDTQYF
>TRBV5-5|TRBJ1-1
CASSLRPGASNTEAFF